The entry that follows covers one T cell receptor (beta chain) sequence. CDR1 and CDR2 from the germline V gene are SGHVS and FNYEAQ. With V trimmed by 3 bases and J by 3 bases, 1 base remained unmatched. This CDR3 region has 15 residues. Clones were sequenced by immunoSEQ multiplex PCR, and TCRdb holds only the in-frame ones, with some missing. The profile shows tens of thousands of clones, approximately 94% of them singletons. The data belong to a study of T cell changes during pregnancy in multiple sclerosis. This receptor was obtained from a female donor with multiple sclerosis, enrolled in a pregnancy study. The gene calls are TRBV7-6 and TRBJ2-5; 13 positions match TRBD2. The input for sequencing was peripheral blood, taken in the third trimester of pregnancy. CDR3 region: CASSFGTSGEETQYF. DNA for the CDR3: TGTGCCAGCAGCTTCGGGACTAGCGGGGAAGAGACCCAGTACTTC.